Detailed here is one T cell receptor beta chain. The CDR3 runs 15 residues. With 5 bases removed from V and 0 bases from J, the gap between germline ends came to 13 bases. Germline V CDR1 and CDR2: LNHDA, SQIVND (reference sequence). Each library started from 15 ng of total RNA using the QIAseq Immune Repertoire TCR panel. MiXCR, applied by TCRdb to the reads, yields one record per CDR3 protein. The data show roughly 700 distinct CDR3 sequences, 7.5% to 10% seen once. This entry is derived from a study of circulating CD8 cells and anti-PD-1 response in melanoma. Study-wide background: Treatment was intravenous nivolumab at 3 mg/kg every 2 weeks.

Four subsets defined by PD-1 and/or TIGIT were sorted from live CD3+CD8+TCRalphabeta+ cells. The material sequenced was CD8+ T cells from PBMCs, taken at baseline or after one month of anti-PD-1 therapy (not recorded which). This chain connects TRBV19 to TRBJ1-1, with D perhaps matching TRBD1 (6 bases). The source of this sequence is a human donor with melanoma. For the CDR3, the DNA is TGTGCCAGTAGTGGGGTCACAGGGTTGAACACTGAAGCTTTCTTT. Translating it yields CASSGVTGLNTEAFF.